This record concerns one TCR beta chain sequence. Its antigen is not yet known. Nothing much larger sits one base from this clone, and base qualities are not available. The CDR3 regions of human TCRbeta chains were subjected to immunosequencing. The authors' pipeline ran thus. TCRs in the repertoires were matched against a reference library of SARS-CoV-2-specific TCRs that had been generated with the MIRA antigen-specificity platform. Breadth meant the fraction of unique TCRs that were SARS-CoV-2-associated, whereas depth meant the fraction of total T cells that were SARS-CoV-2-associated. Using the MIRA data, each spike-specific TCR was mapped to the spike region that the TCR reacts to and placed in a CD4 or CD8 class. Log10-transformed breadth and depth values were compared by one-way ANOVA with Sidak's multiple comparisons tests. TCRdb obtained this table from immuneACCESS and retained in-frame rearrangements with V and J assigned. These tables miss some clones; where compared with another copy, unresolved V genes account for less than half of the shortfall, and the remainder is unexplained. V and J calls and clone size are copied from that table; D and trimming were computed from the DNA. Here the sample has over 110,000 clones; roughly nine tenths occur a single time. The top ten clones comprise about a tenth of the sample.

This entry comes from a study of T cell responses to AZD1222 COVID-19 vaccine (dated by TCRdb to the early 2020s). For the study in its entirety: TCR sequencing was performed for 230 to 250 trial participants, of whom about 210 were given two doses of AZD1222 and around 25 were given two doses of MenACWY control vaccine. Enrollment into the trials was organized by age into subgroups of 18-55, 56-69 and 70-plus years, and those subgroups contained approximately 160, 26 and 62 TCR-sequenced participants, respectively.

Overall study outcomes, separate from this receptor: After two AZD1222 doses, both the breadth and the depth of spike-specific TCRs were significantly higher than at day 0 and than in MenACWY recipients. Conclusions about previously exposed vaccinees are limited because only 6 or 7 AZD1222 recipients were SARS-CoV-2 seropositive at baseline. Because no samples from the day 14 peak response were available, repertoires could be characterized only after the peak T cell response. The whole spike protein was spanned by vaccine-associated CD4 TCRs, and dominant responses were seen in regions 160-218 and 743-854. Participants were mostly white British and included more females than males, and it was suggested by the authors that clonal diversity may have been underestimated. Epitopes outside the regions mutated in the B.1.351 and B.1.1.7 variants were reportedly recognized by nearly half of the unique spike-specific TCRs. In the small 56-69-year group, the increase in depth fell short of significance, most likely because of low power.

Germline trimming: 2 bases from V, 12 bases from J; junction bases outside gene matches: 4. CDR1 and CDR2, per the germline V gene (reference sequence), are SGHNT and YYREEE. Counted from cysteine to phenylalanine, this CDR3 has 12 amino acids. Left in the record is the CDR3 DNA by itself, 36 bases read in frame from the first base. The time point label of this sample denotes: about 28 days (+/-7) after the second vaccine dose. AZD1222 recipients whose second dose came at about 4 weeks and those whose second dose came at about 12 weeks were combined into one group, since spike-specific TCR depth and breadth did not differ between the two schedules. The vaccinee samples were drawn from two UK trials, COV001 and COV002, one of which was a single-blind randomized controlled phase 2/3 trial testing AZD1222 (ChAdOx1 nCoV-19) in healthy adults. For TCRbeta chain sequencing, PBMC samples from trial participants were taken at day 0 and at day 28 after the second dose.

The TCR sequence derives from an adult who received the AZD1222 COVID-19 vaccine. The chain uses TRBV5-4 and TRBJ1-4, with TRBD1 identical over 7 junction bases. The sample was peripheral blood, taken 28 days after the second AZD1222 dose. The bases are TGTGCCAGCAGCTTCGACAGGGCCGAACTGTTTTTT. This sequence encodes CASSFDRAELFF. When the CDR3 is completed using the reference TRBV5-4 and TRBJ1-4 genes on either side, the full variable domain is ETGVTQSPTHLIKTRGQQVTLRCSSQSGHNTVSWYQQALGQGPQFIFQYYREEENGRGNFPPRFSGLQFPNYSSELNVNALELDDSALYLCASSFDRAELFFGSGTQLSVL.